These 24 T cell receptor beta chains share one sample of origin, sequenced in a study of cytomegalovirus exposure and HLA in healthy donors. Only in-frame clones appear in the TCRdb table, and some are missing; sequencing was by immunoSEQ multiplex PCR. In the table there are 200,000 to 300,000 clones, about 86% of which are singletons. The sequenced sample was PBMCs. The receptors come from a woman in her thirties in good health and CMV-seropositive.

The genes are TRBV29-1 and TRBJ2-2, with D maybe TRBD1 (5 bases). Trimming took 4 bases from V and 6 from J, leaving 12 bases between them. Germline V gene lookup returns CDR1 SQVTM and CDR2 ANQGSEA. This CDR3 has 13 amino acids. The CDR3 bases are TGCAGCGTTGGCAGGGCCCCTCCCGGGGAGCTGTTTTTT. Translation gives CSVGRAPPGELFF.

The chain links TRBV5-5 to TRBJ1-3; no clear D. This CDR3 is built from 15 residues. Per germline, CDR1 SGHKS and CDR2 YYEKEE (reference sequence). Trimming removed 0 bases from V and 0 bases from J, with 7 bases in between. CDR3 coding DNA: TGTGCCAGCAGCTTGGGGGCTTCCTCTGGAAACACCATATATTTT. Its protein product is CASSLGASSGNTIYF.

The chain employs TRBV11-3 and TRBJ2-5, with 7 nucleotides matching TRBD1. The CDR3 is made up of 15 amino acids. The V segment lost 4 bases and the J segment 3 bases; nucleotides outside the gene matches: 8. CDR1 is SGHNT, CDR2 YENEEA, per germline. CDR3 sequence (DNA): TGTGCCAGCAGCTACCGGGACAGCGACGAAGAGACCCAGTACTTC. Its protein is CASSYRDSDEETQYF.

As DNA, the CDR3 is TGTGCCAGCTCCCAGGAAGTGGGGGGACTAGCGGGACCTGAGGATACGCAGTATTTT. Its protein product is CASSQEVGGLAGPEDTQYF. The chain carries TRBV18 and TRBJ2-3, with 13 bases aligning to TRBD2. V lost 6 bases and J lost 6; bases outside the gene matches: 18. The CDR3 totals 19 residues. CDR1 is KGHSH, CDR2 LQKENI, per germline.

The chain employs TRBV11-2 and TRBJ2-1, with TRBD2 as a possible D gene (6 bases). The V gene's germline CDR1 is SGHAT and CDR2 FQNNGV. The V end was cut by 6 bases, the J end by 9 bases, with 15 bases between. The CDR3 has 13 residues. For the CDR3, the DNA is TGTGCCAGCAGACAAACTAGCATCGGTGAGCAGTTCTTC. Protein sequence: CASRQTSIGEQFF.

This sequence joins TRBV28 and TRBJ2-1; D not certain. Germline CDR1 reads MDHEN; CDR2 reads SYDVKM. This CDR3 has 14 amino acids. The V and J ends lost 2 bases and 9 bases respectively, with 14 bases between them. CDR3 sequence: CASSLPKNVGEQFF. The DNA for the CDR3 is TGTGCCAGCAGTTTACCAAAAAACGTCGGTGAGCAGTTCTTC.

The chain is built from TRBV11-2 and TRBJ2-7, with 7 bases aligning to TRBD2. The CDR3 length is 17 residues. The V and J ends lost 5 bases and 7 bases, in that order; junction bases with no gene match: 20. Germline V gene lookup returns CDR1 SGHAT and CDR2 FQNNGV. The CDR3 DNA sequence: TGTGCCAGCAGCGCGTCCGTGGTTCTGGCGGGAGTTCAGGAGCAGTACTTC. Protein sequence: CASSASVVLAGVQEQYF. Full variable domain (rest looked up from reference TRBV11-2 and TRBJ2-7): EAGVAQSPRYKIIEKRQSVAFWCNPISGHATLYWYQQILGQGPKLLIQFQNNGVVDDSQLPKDRFSAERLKGVDSTLKIQPAKLEDSAVYLCASSASVVLAGVQEQYFGPGTRLTVT.

Here the CDR3 reads CASSFRVRQDGTDTQYF. In DNA form, the CDR3 reads TGTGCCAGCAGCTTCCGGGTGCGACAGGACGGCACAGATACGCAGTATTTT. The chain joins TRBV11-2 to TRBJ2-3, with D possibly TRBD1 on 6 matching bases. Trimming removed 3 bases from V and 1 base from J, with 17 bases in between. CDR3 size: 17 residues. Germline V CDR1 and CDR2: SGHAT, FQNNGV.

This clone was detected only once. In DNA form, the CDR3 reads TGTGCCAGCAGCTCGTCAGCAGGGGGCCGCTACGAGCAGTACTTC. Amino acids: CASSSSAGGRYEQYF. The chain couples TRBV5-4 to TRBJ2-7, with 8 bases identical to TRBD1. This CDR3 comprises 15 residues. V dropped 3 bases and J dropped 3; count of bases not matched to a gene: 8. The germline gives CDR1 SGHNT, CDR2 YYREEE (reference sequence). The full variable domain, rest sourced from reference TRBV5-4 and TRBJ2-7, is ETGVTQSPTHLIKTRGQQVTLRCSSQSGHNTVSWYQQALGQGPQFIFQYYREEENGRGNFPPRFSGLQFPNYSSELNVNALELDDSALYLCASSSSAGGRYEQYFGPGTRLTVT.

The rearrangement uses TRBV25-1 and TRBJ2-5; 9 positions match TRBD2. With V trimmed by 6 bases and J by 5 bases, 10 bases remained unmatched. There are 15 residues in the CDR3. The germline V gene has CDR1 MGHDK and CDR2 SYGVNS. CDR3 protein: CASSPAGGLSETQYF. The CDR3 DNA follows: TGTGCCAGCAGCCCGGCGGGGGGGCTGAGTGAGACCCAGTACTTC. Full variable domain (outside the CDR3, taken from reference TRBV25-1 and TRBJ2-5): EADIYQTPRYLVIGTGKKITLECSQTMGHDKMYWYQQDPGMELHLIHYSYGVNSTEKGDLSSESTVSRIRTEHFPLTLESARPSHTSQYLCASSPAGGLSETQYFGPGTRLLVL.

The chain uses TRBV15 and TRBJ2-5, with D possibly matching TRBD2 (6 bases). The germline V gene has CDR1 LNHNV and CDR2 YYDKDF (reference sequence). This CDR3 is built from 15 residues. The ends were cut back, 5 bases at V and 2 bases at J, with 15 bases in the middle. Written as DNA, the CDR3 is TGTGCCACCAGCTTCCAGGGAGGTTCACAAGAGACCCAGTACTTC. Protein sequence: CATSFQGGSQETQYF.

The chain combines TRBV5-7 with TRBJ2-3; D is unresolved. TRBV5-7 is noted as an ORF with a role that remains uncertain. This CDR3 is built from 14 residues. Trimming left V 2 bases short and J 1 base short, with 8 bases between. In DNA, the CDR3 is TGTGCCAGCAGCTTAGTAGCTCGCACAGATACGCAGTATTTT. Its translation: CASSLVARTDTQYF.

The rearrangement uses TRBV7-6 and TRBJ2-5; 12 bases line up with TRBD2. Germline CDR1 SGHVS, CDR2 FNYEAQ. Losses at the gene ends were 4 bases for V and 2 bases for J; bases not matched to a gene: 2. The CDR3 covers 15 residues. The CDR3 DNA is TGTGCCAGCAGCTGGACTAGCGGGACACAAGAGACCCAGTACTTC. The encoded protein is CASSWTSGTQETQYF.

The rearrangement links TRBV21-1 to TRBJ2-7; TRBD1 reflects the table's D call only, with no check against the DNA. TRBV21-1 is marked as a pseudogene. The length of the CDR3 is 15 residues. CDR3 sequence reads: CASSKWQGDSYEQYF. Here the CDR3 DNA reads TGTGCCAGCAGCAAGTGGCAGGGGGACTCCTACGAGCAGTACTTC.

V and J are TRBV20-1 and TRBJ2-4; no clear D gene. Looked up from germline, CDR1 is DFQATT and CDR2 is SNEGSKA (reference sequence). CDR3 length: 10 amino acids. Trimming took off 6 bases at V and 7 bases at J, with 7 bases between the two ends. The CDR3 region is CSAEKNIQYF. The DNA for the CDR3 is TGCAGTGCCGAGAAGAACATTCAGTACTTC.

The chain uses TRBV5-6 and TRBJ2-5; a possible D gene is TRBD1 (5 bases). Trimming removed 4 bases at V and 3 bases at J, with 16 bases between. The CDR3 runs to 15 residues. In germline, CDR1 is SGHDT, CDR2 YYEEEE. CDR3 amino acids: CASSRRHLGEETQYF. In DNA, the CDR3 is TGTGCCAGCAGCAGAAGACATTTAGGGGAAGAGACCCAGTACTTC.

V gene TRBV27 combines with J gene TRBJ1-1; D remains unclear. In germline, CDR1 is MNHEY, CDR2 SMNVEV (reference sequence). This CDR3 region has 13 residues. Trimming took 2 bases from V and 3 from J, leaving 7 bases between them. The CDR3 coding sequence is TGTGCCAGCAGTTTAACTATGGACACTGAAGCTTTCTTT. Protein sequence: CASSLTMDTEAFF.

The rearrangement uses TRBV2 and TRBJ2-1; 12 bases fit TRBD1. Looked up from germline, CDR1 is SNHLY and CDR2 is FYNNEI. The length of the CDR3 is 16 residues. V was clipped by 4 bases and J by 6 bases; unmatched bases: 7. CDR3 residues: CASSVSWDRGPNEQFF. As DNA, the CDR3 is TGTGCCAGCAGTGTTTCTTGGGACAGGGGGCCCAATGAGCAGTTCTTC.

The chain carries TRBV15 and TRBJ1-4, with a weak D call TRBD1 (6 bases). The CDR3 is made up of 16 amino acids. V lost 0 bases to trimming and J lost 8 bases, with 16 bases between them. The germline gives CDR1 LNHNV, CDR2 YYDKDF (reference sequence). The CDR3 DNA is TGTGCCACCAGCAGAGATGACCGGGGGGCCCAGGAAAAACTGTTTTTT. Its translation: CATSRDDRGAQEKLFF.

The CDR3 DNA sequence: TGTGCCAGCTCACCACGGCTAGCGAGCTCCTACAATGAGCAGTTCTTC. As protein: CASSPRLASSYNEQFF. J is TRBJ2-1 and V is TRBV18; tentative D call: TRBD2 (6 bases). The CDR3 covers 16 residues. Trimming removed 1 base from V and 0 bases from J, with 10 bases in between. The V gene's germline CDR1 is KGHSH and CDR2 LQKENI.

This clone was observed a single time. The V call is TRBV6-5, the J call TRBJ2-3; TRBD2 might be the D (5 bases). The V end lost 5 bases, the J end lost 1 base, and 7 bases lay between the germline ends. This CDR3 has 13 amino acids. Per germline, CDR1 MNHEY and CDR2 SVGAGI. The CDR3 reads CASSPGGTDTQYF. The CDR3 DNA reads TGTGCCAGCAGTCCCGGGGGCACAGATACGCAGTATTTT.

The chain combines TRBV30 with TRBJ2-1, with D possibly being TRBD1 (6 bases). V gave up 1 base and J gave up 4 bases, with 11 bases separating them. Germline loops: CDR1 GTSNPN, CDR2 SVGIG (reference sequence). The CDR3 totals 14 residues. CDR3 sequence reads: CAWSEAGAYNEQFF. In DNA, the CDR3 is TGTGCCTGGAGTGAGGCAGGGGCTTACAATGAGCAGTTCTTC.

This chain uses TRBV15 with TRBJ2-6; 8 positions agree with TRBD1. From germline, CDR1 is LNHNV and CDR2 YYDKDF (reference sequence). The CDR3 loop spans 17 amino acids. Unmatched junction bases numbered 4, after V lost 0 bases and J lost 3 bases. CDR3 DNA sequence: TGTGCCACCAGCAGAGAGGCAGGGGGCTTTGGGGCCAACGTCCTGACTTTC. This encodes CATSREAGGFGANVLTF.

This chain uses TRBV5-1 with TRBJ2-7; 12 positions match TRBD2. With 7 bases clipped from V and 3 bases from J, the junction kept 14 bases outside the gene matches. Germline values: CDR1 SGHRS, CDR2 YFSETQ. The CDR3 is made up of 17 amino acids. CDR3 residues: CASRVNAGLAGSYEQYF. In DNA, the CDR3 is TGCGCCAGCCGCGTCAATGCTGGACTAGCGGGAAGCTACGAGCAGTACTTC.